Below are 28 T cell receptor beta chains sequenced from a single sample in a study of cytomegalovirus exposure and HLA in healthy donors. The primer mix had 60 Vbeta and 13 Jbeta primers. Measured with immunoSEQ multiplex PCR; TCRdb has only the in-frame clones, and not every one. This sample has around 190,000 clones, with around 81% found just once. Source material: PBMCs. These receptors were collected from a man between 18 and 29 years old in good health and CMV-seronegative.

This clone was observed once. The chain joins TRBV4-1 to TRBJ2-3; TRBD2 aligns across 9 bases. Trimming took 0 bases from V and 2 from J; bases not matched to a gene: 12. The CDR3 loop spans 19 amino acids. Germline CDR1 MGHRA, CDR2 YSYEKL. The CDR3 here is CASSQETEREVDITDTQYF. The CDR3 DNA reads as TGCGCCAGCAGCCAAGAAACCGAGCGGGAGGTTGATATCACAGATACGCAGTATTTT.

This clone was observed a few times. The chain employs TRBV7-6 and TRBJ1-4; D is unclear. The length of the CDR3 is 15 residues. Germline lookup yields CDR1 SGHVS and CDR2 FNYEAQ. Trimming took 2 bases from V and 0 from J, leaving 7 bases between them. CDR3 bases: TGTGCCAGCAGCTTACTAGCAACAACTAATGAAAAACTGTTTTTT. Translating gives CASSLLATTNEKLFF.

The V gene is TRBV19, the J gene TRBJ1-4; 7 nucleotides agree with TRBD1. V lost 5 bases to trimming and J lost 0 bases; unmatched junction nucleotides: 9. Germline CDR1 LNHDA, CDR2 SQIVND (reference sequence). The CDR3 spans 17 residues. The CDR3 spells CASSLFRDSATNEKLFF. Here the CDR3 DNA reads TGTGCCAGTAGTTTGTTCCGGGACAGTGCAACTAATGAAAAACTGTTTTTT.

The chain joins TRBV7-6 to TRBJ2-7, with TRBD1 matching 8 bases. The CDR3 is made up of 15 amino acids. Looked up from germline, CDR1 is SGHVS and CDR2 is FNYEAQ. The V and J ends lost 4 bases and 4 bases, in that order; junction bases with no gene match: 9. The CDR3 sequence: CASSYGPGGGYEQYF. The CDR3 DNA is TGTGCCAGCAGCTACGGACCAGGGGGCGGATACGAGCAGTACTTC.

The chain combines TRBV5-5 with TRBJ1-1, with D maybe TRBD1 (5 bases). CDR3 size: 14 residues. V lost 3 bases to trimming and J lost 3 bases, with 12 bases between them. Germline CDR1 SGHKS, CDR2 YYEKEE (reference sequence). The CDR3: CASSSGLFYTEAFF. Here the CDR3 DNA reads TGTGCCAGCAGCTCGGGACTCTTCTACACTGAAGCTTTCTTT.

Here the CDR3 DNA reads TGTGCCAGCAGCGTAAGTGGCGGGAACTCCTACAATGAGCAGTTCTTC. Encoded protein: CASSVSGGNSYNEQFF. The chain joins TRBV9 to TRBJ2-1, with D maybe TRBD2 (6 bases). Germline values: CDR1 SGDLS, CDR2 YYNGEE. V lost 1 base and J 0 bases, leaving 11 bases between the germline ends. The CDR3 loop spans 16 amino acids.

The DNA for the CDR3 is TGTGCCAGCAGCCCAGACAGCCTCGGCTACACCTTC. Amino acid sequence: CASSPDSLGYTF. The chain links TRBV7-9 to TRBJ1-2; D may be TRBD1 (5 bases). V lost 5 bases, J lost 8 bases, and 12 bases lay in between. This CDR3 comprises 12 residues. Per germline, CDR1 SEHNR and CDR2 FQNEAQ (reference sequence).

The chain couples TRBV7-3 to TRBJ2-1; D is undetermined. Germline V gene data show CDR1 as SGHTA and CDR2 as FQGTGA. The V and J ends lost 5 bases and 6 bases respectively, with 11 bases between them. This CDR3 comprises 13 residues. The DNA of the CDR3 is TGTGCCAGCAGCCGGAGTTCGGGCAATGAGCAGTTCTTC. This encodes CASSRSSGNEQFF.

DNA of the CDR3: TGTGCCATCGGCTTAACAGGGGACCTACTCGCTAACTATGGCTACACCTTC. Amino acids: CAIGLTGDLLANYGYTF. This chain links TRBV10-3 with TRBJ1-2; 7 bases are a match to TRBD1. The germline V gene encodes CDR1 ENHRY and CDR2 SYGVKD. The V and J ends lost 8 bases and 0 bases, in that order; junction bases with no gene match: 15. This CDR3 is 17 amino acids long.

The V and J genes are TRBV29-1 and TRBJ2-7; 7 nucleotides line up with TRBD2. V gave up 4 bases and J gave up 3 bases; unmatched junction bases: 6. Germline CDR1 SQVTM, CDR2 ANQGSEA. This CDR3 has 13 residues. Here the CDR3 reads CSVGIGLGYEQYF. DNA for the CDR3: TGCAGCGTTGGAATCGGACTAGGCTACGAGCAGTACTTC.

The CDR3 DNA reads as TGCGCCAGCAGCCCCGAGGGGAGGGTGGGTCAGCCCCAGCATTTT. It encodes CASSPEGRVGQPQHF. The chain employs TRBV5-1 and TRBJ1-5, with TRBD1 as a possible D gene (5 bases). CDR1 and CDR2 from the germline V gene are SGHRS and YFSETQ. The V end lost 4 bases, the J end lost 6 bases, and 17 bases lay between the germline ends. The CDR3 runs 15 residues.

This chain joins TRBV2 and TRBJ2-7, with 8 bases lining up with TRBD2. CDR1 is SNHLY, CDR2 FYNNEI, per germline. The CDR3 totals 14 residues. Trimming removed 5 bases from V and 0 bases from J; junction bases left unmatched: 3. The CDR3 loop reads CASSPGLGSYEQYF. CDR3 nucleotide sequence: TGTGCCAGCAGTCCGGGACTAGGCTCCTACGAGCAGTACTTC.

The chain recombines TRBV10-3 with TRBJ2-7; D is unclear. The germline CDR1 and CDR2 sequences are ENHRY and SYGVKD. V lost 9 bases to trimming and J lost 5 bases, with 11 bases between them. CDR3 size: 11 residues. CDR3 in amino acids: CAISINNEQYF. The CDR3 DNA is TGTGCCATATCGATTAACAACGAGCAGTACTTC.

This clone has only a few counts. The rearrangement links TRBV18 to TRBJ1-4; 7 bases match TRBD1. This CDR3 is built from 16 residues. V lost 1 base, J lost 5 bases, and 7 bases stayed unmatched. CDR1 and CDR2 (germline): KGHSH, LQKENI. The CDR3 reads CASSPRVGTENEKLFF. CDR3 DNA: TGTGCCAGCTCACCACGAGTCGGGACAGAGAATGAAAAACTGTTTTTT.

CDR3 coding DNA: TGCGCCAGCAGCCAAGACAGGTGGGAGACCCAGTACTTC. Its protein is CASSQDRWETQYF. The genes are TRBV4-3 and TRBJ2-5, with D uncertain. V was cut by 0 bases and J by 5 bases, with 7 bases left in between. The CDR3 length is 13 residues. Looked up from germline, CDR1 is LGHNA and CDR2 is YSLEER.

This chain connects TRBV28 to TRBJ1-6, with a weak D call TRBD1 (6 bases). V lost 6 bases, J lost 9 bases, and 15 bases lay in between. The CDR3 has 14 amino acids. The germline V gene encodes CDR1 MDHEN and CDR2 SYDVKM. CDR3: CASRQGSGGSPLHF. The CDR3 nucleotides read TGTGCCAGCAGGCAGGGGTCTGGTGGTTCACCCCTCCACTTT.

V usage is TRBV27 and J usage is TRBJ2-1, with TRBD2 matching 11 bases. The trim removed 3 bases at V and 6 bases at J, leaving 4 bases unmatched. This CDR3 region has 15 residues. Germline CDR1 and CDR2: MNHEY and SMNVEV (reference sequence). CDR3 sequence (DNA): TGTGCCAGCAGTTTTAGCGGGGGGGCCTTCAATGAGCAGTTCTTC. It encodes CASSFSGGAFNEQFF.

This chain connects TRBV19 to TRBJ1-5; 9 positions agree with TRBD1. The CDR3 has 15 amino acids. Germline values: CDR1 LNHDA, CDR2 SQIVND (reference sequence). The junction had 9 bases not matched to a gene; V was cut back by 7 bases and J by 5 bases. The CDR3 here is CASNGDRAFHQPQHF. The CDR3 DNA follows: TGTGCCAGTAACGGGGACAGGGCTTTCCATCAGCCCCAGCATTTT. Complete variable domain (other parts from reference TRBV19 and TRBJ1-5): DGGITQSPKYLFRKEGQNVTLSCEQNLNHDAMYWYRQDPGQGLRLIYYSQIVNDFQKGDIAEGYSVSREKKESFPLTVTSAQKNPTAFYLCASNGDRAFHQPQHFGDGTRLSIL.

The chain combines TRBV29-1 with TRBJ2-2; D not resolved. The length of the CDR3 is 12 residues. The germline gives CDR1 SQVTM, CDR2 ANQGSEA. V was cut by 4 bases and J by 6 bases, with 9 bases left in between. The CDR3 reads CSVGRSSGELFF. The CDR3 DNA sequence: TGCAGCGTTGGACGGAGTTCCGGGGAGCTGTTTTTT.

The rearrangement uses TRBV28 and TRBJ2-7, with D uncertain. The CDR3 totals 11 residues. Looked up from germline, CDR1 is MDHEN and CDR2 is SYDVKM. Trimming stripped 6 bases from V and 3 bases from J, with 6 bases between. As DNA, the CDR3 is TGTGCCAGCAGCGAGATCTACGAGCAGTACTTC. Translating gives CASSEIYEQYF. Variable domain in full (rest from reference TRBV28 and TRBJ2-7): DVKVTQSSRYLVKRTGEKVFLECVQDMDHENMFWYRQDPGLGLRLIYFSYDVKMKEKGDIPEGYSVSREKKERFSLILESASTNQTSMYLCASSEIYEQYFGPGTRLTVT.

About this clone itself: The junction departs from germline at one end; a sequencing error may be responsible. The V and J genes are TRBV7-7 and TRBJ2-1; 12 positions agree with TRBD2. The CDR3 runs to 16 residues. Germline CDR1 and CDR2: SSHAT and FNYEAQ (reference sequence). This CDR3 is CASSLQSSGGAGEQFF. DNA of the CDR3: TGTGCTAGCAGCTTACAATCTAGCGGGGGGGCGGGTGAGCAGTTCTTC.

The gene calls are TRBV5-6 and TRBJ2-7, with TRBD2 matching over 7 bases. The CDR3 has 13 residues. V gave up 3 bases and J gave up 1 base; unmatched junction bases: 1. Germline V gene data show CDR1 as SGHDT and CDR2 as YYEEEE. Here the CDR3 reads CASSWDYSYEQYF. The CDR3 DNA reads TGTGCCAGCAGCTGGGACTATTCCTACGAGCAGTACTTC.

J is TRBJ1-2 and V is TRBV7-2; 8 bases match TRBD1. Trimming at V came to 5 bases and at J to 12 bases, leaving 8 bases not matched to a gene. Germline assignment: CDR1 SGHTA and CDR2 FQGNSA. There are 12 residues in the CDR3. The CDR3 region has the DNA TGTGCCAGCAGCGCAAACCGACAGGGGAACACCTTC. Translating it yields CASSANRQGNTF.

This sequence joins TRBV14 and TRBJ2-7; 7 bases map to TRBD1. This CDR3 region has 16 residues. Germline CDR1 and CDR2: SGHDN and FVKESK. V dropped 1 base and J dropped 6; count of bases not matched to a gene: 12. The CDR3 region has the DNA TGTGCCAGCAGCCAAGTCGGAAGGGGGCGTGTTGTCGAGCAGTACTTC. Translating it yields CASSQVGRGRVVEQYF. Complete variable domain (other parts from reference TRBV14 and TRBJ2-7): EAGVTQFPSHSVIEKGQTVTLRCDPISGHDNLYWYRRVMGKEIKFLLHFVKESKQDESGMPNNRFLAERTGGTYSTLKVQPAELEDSGVYFCASSQVGRGRVVEQYFGPGTRLTVT.

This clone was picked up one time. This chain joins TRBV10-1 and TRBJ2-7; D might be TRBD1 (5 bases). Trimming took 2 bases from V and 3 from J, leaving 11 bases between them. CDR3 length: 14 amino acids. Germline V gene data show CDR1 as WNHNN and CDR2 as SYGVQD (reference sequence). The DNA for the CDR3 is TGCGCCAGCAGTGAGACAGGTAAAGTCTACGAGCAGTACTTC. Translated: CASSETGKVYEQYF.

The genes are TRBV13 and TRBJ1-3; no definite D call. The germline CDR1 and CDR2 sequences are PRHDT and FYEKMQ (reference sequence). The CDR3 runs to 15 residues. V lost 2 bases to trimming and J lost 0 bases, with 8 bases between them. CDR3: CASSLNSFSGNTIYF. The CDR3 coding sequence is TGTGCCAGCAGCTTAAATAGTTTCTCTGGAAACACCATATATTTT.

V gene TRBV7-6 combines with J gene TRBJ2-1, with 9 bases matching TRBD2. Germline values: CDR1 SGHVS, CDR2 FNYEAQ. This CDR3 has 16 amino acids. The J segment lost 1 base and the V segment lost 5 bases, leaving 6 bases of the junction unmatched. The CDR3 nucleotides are TGTGCCAGCAGCATGCTAAGCGGGAGGTCCTACAATGAGCAGTTCTTC. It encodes CASSMLSGRSYNEQFF.

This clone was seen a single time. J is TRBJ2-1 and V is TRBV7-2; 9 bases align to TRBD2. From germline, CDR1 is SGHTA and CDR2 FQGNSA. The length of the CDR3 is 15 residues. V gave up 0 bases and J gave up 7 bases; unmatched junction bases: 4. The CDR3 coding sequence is TGTGCCAGCAGCTTAGCGAGGCTAGCGGGGAATGAGCAGTTCTTC. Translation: CASSLARLAGNEQFF.